This paragraph reports one TCR beta chain. How the authors handled the data: Amplification with reference gene primers provided the estimates of nucleated cell counts. TCRdb keeps only in-frame clones here, not all; method: immunoSEQ multiplex PCR. Clone size and V and J calls were adopted from that table, with D and trimming inferred from the DNA. This table has approximately 150,000 clones, more than 70% appearing once. This sample is part of a study of blood T cell repertoires in COVID-19. Study at large: PBMCs, B-cell-depleted T cells, or T cells provided the cDNA or gDNA that made up the material.

V gave up 6 bases and J gave up 3 bases, with 2 bases separating them. The CDR3 has 11 amino acids. Germline CDR1 reads MNHEY; CDR2 reads SVGAGI. The sequence derives from a human donor in a cohort sampled during active COVID-19. The rearrangement uses TRBV6-5 and TRBJ2-2; D unresolved. The sample comprised peripheral blood. The CDR3 spells CASSDTGELFF. In nucleotides, the CDR3 is TGTGCCAGCAGCGACACCGGGGAGCTGTTTTTT.